Shown below are 5 T cell receptor beta chains from a single sample sequenced in a study of blood T cell repertoires in COVID-19. Here immunoSEQ multiplex PCR was the method, and the copy in TCRdb shows in-frame clones only, minus some. The sample has 140,000 to 150,000 clones; 80% are singletons. Sequenced sample: peripheral blood. The receptors shown here come from a man between 65 and 80 years old who had recovered from COVID-19.

The rearrangement uses TRBV11-2 and TRBJ2-7; D is ambiguous. The CDR3 runs 12 residues. The V gene lost 5 bases and the J gene lost 12 bases, with 17 bases spanning the gap. Germline assignment: CDR1 SGHAT and CDR2 FQNNGV. CDR3 in DNA: TGTGCCAGCAGCCCCCGGTCTGTAGTGAGGTACTTC. Its translation is CASSPRSVVRYF. The full variable domain, with the rest looked up from reference TRBV11-2 and TRBJ2-7, is EAGVAQSPRYKIIEKRQSVAFWCNPISGHATLYWYQQILGQGPKLLIQFQNNGVVDDSQLPKDRFSAERLKGVDSTLKIQPAKLEDSAVYLCASSPRSVVRYFGPGTRLTVT.

This chain joins TRBV7-3 and TRBJ2-3; TRBD2 agrees at 7 bases. CDR3 size: 17 residues. V lost 5 bases and J lost 6; bases outside the gene matches: 17. Germline lookup yields CDR1 SGHTA and CDR2 FQGTGA. The DNA for the CDR3 is TGTGCCAGCAGCCCCGGGTGGCTAGCGGAGGGTTGGGATACGCAGTATTTT. It is translated as CASSPGWLAEGWDTQYF.

This clone was found once. The junction shows a germline mismatch at one end, possibly a read error. The J gene is TRBJ2-1, the V gene TRBV19, with TRBD1 matching over 7 bases. Germline lookup yields CDR1 LNHDA and CDR2 SQIVND (reference sequence). The CDR3 is 21 amino acids. CDR3 in DNA: TGTGCCAGTAGTATAGTGGGCCTCCGGGACAGTCTAAGACTATCCTTCAATGAGCTGTTCTTC. Translating gives CASSIVGLRDSLRLSFNELFF.

The V call is TRBV28, the J call TRBJ1-2; 7 bases are shared with TRBD1. CDR3 length: 13 residues. J was trimmed by 4 bases and V by 5 bases; bases with no gene match: 4. Looked up from germline, CDR1 is MDHEN and CDR2 is SYDVKM. This CDR3 is CASSLRDSYGYTF. The CDR3 DNA sequence: TGTGCCAGCAGTCTCCGGGACAGCTATGGCTACACCTTC.

V and J are TRBV2 and TRBJ1-1; D not resolved. The CDR3 has 14 residues. Trimming took off 6 bases at V and 1 base at J, with 12 bases between the two ends. Germline assignment: CDR1 SNHLY and CDR2 FYNNEI. The CDR3 DNA is TGTGCCAGCAGACCTCTAGGCGGGAACACTGAAGCTTTCTTT. This gives the protein CASRPLGGNTEAFF.